The clone carrying this T cell receptor beta chain was picked up a small number of times. Antigen: not known. The data were obtained in a study of T cell repertoires in cytomegalovirus infection. Overall study context: Public TCR beta signatures indicated both CMV infection and matching HLA type.

TCRdb re-analysed the reads in MiXCR, keeping a single row per CDR3 protein. There are roughly 120,000 distinct CDR3 sequences in the sample; more than 30% occur only once, and roughly three fifths lies in the top ten. CDR1 is SGDLS and CDR2 is YYNGEE in the germline V gene. The CDR3 is 17 amino acids. V dropped 3 bases and J dropped 0 bases, with 18 bases sitting between them. The chain recombines TRBV9 with TRBJ1-1, with a tentative D call TRBD1 (5 bases). Sequencing used CD8+ T cells from cultured PBMCs, obtained from culture after CMV antigen stimulation. The source of this sequence is a human donor in good health (CMV status not recorded). Some clones in this sample may be carry-over from other donors' samples. CDR3 sequence reads: CASSAGGTATLNTEAFF. In nucleotides, the CDR3 is TGTGCCAGCAGCGCGGGTGGGACCGCGACTTTGAACACTGAAGCTTTCTTT.